The T cell receptor beta chain described here comes from a study of Tregs in tolerant kidney transplant recipients. Whole-study results and caveats: Biological reproducibility was not directly addressed in this study. Nucleotide sequences could not be compared across some patients' samples due to primer changes. Tolerant patients' donor-specific Tregs expanded beyond overall Tregs, suggesting antigen-driven growth.

The CDR3 runs to 17 residues. V dropped 3 bases and J dropped 1 base, with 18 bases sitting between them. From germline, CDR1 is SGHTA and CDR2 FQGNSA. Notes on this clone: Its antigen remains unidentified.

Related graft donors supplied nonmyeloablative bone marrow transplants, and mixed chimerism was transient. Unstimulated regulatory T cells (CD4+CD25+CD127-), CD4+CD25- non-regulatory cells, CD4 and CD8 cells were FACS-sorted from thawed PBMCs. Some clones are missing from TCRdb's copy, which holds only in-frame ones; the method was immunoSEQ multiplex PCR. The sample has 80,000 or so clones; more than 85% are singletons. Sample: CD4+ T cells from blood (PBMCs), taken 24 months after the transplant. The source is a human patient who received a combined kidney and bone marrow transplant. Some T cells may be supplied by the graft donor. The chain recombines TRBV7-2 with TRBJ2-5; possibly TRBD1 for D (6 bases). The CDR3 loop is CASSFRGAGPSQETQYF. DNA of the CDR3: TGTGCCAGCAGCTTCAGGGGCGCCGGGCCCTCCCAAGAGACCCAGTACTTC.